This T cell receptor beta chain came from a study of regulatory T cells in long-lasting Graves disease (dated by TCRdb to the early 2020s). Regarding the study in general: Patients with newly diagnosed Graves' disease had been on antithyroid drugs for under 3 months. The study took place in China and was registered as a clinical trial. This study used TCR sequencing and RNA sequencing of peripheral blood to compare persistent Graves' disease patients against newly diagnosed Graves' disease patients. A total of 33 samples underwent TCR sequencing, from roughly 13 patients with persistent Graves' disease and 20 or so patients with newly diagnosed Graves' disease. Results the study describes overall, beyond this receptor: Sequencing and analysis were restricted to the TCR beta chain. Lower TCR Shannon entropy and fewer highly expanded clones were observed in persistent Graves' disease patients than in newly diagnosed patients, which suggested clonal expansion. Preferential use of TRBV28, TRBJ1-2 and TRBJ2-5 was observed in persistent disease, whereas TRBV20-1 and TRBJ2-1 were favored in newly diagnosed disease. Patients with persistent disease shared more public clonotypes (over 2,500) than newly diagnosed patients did (about 1,000). As a limitation, the authors acknowledged that the small sample size may reduce accuracy. The study examined only peripheral blood because the primary lesion, thyroid tissue, could not be accessed.

From the germline V gene (reference sequence), CDR1 is SSHAT and CDR2 is FNYEAQ. The CDR3 spans 15 residues, from the cysteine through the phenylalanine. This entry keeps only the CDR3 DNA: 45 bases, framed from base 1. According to the study, the label for this sample's time point signals: newly diagnosed GD, antithyroid drugs for less than 3 months. For both TCR sequencing and RNA sequencing, RNA was extracted from PBMCs in TRIzol. The diagnosis of Graves' disease followed American Thyroid Association guidelines. Patients for the study were recruited at an endocrinology department in Xi'an, China. Each patient gave approximately 8.8 milliliters of peripheral blood, collected in an EDTA anticoagulant tube. Ficoll Paque Plus density gradient separation was used to isolate PBMCs, and no additional T cell sorting was done. RNA quality was checked with an Agilent 2100 Bioanalyzer and agarose gel, and concentration with a NanoDrop 2000.

As for this clonotype: Its antigen is currently not known. Sequence at one end of the junction differs from germline and may be a read error.

Libraries were built with multiplex PCR. Sequencing took place on an Illumina HiSeq 4000. To build TCR beta libraries, CDR3 regions were amplified by Arm-PCR using iRepertoire HTBI primers. Before sequencing, the PCR products went through gel purification. Under the source paper's analysis protocol: Gene usage analysis of CDR3 amino acid clonotypes used the roughly 60 TRBV and around 14 TRBJ segments found across samples. COPE and FqMerger were used to merge filtered high-quality paired reads into contigs. Contigs were aligned with BLAST to IMGT TRBV, TRBD and TRBJ reference genes, and CDR3 was defined per IMGT. Any clonotype with a frequency above 0.1% was counted as a highly expanded clone. Repertoire diversity was measured by Shannon entropy, and V-J evenness by the Gini coefficient. A clonotype found in more than one individual was treated as public. Through fastp at Q25 and MiXCR, TCRdb rebuilt clones from the public reads, retaining in-frame beta chains. Under each unique CDR3 protein, matching rows form one entry showing the most common genes and DNA. TCRdb's processing, not the study's, gives the V and J calls here. This sample has hundreds of thousands of distinct CDR3 sequences in its table, and less than 20% of those were observed once. Together, the top ten hold around a sixth of the sample.

These same records also appear under a second study, on T cells in Graves' hyperthyroidism and ophthalmopathy. As the second publication notes: Stable Graves' hyperthyroidism was defined as no progression to ophthalmopathy during 18 months of follow-up. The hyperthyroidism patients were between 18 and 65 years old and newly diagnosed, with a disease duration of less than 2 months. Patients with uncontrolled infections, other autoimmune diseases, pregnancy or lactation were excluded. Diagnoses were based on clinical symptoms, serum thyroxine and TRAb, thyroid ultrasound and orbital computed tomography. The first round of RT-PCR for the TCR CDR3 was performed with the HTBI primer set and the Qiagen OneStep RT-PCR kit. Most expanded thyroid clonotypes (frequency above 0.001) were also found in blood, which suggests that blood repertoires may mirror thyroid immune responses. Ophthalmopathy was separated from stable hyperthyroidism by a 13 V-J signature model, with approximately 90% sensitivity and around 81% specificity obtained in cross-validation and 80%/75% obtained in testing. In validation, the model predicted progression to ophthalmopathy a median of roughly six months before onset, with over 60% sensitivity and about 72% specificity. To identify distinguishing TCR V-J signatures, a discovery cohort of 90 to 100 patients was used, comprising 40 to 45 with Graves' ophthalmopathy and about 59 with stable Graves' hyperthyroidism. Whether ophthalmopathy could be predicted prospectively was tested in an independent validation cohort made up of about 20 hyperthyroidism patients plus 17 patients who later progressed to ophthalmopathy. For training and testing, the 110 or so patients in the discovery cohort were randomly divided in a 7:3 ratio. Thyroid tissue and blood T-cell repertoires from about six Graves' hyperthyroidism patients were also compared in the study. Following sampling, methimazole starting at 30 mg daily was given to hyperthyroidism patients, and high-dose intravenous methylprednisolone was given to ophthalmopathy patients. A second multiplex PCR round built the libraries, followed by size selection and purification. Paired-end sequencing of the libraries was performed with 100 bp reads on an Illumina HiSeq2000. SOAPnuke was used to process the raw data, throwing out any read that contained adapters or uncalled bases, had a mean Phred below 15, or lacked an exact constant-primer or identifier match. High-quality paired reads were merged with COPE v1.2.5, and unique nucleotide sequences were defined as clonotypes. MiTCR v1.1 was used to align clonotypes to the IMGT TRBV, TRBD and TRBJ reference segments. Analysis was restricted to V-J combinations with a frequency above 0.0001, which covered roughly 99% of repertoires. The TCS score was defined as F50 (clonal expansion) divided by E x V (chaos), with BLOSUM62-based TCRdist calculated between CDR3 peptides within each V-J. Welch's t-statistics and random forest reduced 514 V-J features to under 15, which were used in a naive Bayes classifier (R e1071). No statistical method was used to set the sample size in advance, and investigators knew the group allocation. The paper reports TCR Vbeta CDR3 sequencing of some 140 peripheral blood samples: around 45 ophthalmopathy, 70 to 85 hyperthyroidism and around 17 progressor patients.

Sequencing used peripheral blood mononuclear cells (PBMCs), obtained at new diagnosis, from a patient treated with antithyroid drugs. This TCR was recovered from a woman in her thirties with Graves disease. Donor details come from another sample of the same person, matched by shared clones. Rearrangement joined TRBV7-7 to TRBJ2-2; tentative D gene TRBD2, with 6 bases matching. Here the CDR3 is given as CASSLGAGGTGELFF. The sequence in DNA is TGTGCTAGCAGCTTAGGCGCCGGGGGCACCGGGGAGCTGTTTTTT.